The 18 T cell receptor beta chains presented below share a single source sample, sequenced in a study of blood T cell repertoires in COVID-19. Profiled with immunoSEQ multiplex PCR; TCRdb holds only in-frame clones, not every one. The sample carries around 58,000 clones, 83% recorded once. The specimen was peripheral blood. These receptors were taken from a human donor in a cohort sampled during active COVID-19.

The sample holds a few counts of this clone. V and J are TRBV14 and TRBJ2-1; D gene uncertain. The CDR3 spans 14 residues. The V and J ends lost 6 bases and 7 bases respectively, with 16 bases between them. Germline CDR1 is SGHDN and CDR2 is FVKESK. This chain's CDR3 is CASSDTETQNEQFF. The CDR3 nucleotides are TGTGCCAGCAGTGATACTGAGACTCAAAATGAGCAGTTCTTC.

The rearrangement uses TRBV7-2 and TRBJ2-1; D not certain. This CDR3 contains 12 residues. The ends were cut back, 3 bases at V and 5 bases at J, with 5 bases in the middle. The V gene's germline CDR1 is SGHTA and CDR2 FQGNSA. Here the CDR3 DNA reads TGTGCCAGCAGCTTCTACGACAATGAGCAGTTCTTC. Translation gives CASSFYDNEQFF. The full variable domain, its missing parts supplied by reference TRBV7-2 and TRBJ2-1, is GAGVSQSPSNKVTEKGKDVELRCDPISGHTALYWYRQSLGQGLEFLIYFQGNSAPDKSGLPSDRFSAERTGGSVSTLTIQRTQQEDSAVYLCASSFYDNEQFFGPGTRLTVL.

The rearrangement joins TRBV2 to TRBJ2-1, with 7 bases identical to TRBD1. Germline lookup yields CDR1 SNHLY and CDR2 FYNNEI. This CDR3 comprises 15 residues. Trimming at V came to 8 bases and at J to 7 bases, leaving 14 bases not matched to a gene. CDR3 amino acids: CASSLPGQTRNEQFF. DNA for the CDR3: TGTGCCAGCTCGCTACCGGGACAGACGCGTAATGAGCAGTTCTTC.

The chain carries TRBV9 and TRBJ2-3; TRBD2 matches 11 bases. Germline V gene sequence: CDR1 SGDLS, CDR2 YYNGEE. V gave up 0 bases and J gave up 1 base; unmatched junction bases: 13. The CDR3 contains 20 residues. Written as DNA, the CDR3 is TGTGCCAGCAGCGTAGAGGAGGGGCTAGCGGGGGGTTTTCGCACAGATACGCAGTATTTT. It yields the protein CASSVEEGLAGGFRTDTQYF.

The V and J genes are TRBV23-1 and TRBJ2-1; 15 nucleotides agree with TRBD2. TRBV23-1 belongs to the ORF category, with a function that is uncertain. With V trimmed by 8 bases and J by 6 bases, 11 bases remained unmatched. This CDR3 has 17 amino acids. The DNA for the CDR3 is TGCGCCAGCCACGGACTAGCGGGGGGGAGAGTAGGCAATGAGCAGTTCTTC. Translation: CASHGLAGGRVGNEQFF.

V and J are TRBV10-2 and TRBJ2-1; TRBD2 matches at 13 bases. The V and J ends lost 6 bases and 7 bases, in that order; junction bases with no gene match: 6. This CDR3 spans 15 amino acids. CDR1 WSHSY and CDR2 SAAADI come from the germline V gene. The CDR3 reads CASRAGLAGENEQFF. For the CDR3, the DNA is TGCGCCAGCAGAGCCGGACTAGCGGGGGAGAATGAGCAGTTCTTC.

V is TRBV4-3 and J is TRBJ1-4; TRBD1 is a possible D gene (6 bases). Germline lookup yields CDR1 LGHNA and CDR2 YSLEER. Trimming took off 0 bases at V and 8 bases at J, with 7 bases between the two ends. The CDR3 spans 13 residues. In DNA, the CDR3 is TGCGCCAGCAGCCAAGATCAGGGGGAAAAACTGTTTTTT. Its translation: CASSQDQGEKLFF.

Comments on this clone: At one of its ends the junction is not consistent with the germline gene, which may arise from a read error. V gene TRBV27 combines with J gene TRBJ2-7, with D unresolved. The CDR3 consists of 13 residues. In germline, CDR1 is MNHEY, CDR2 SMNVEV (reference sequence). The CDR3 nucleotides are TGTGCCAGCAGTATATCGCTCGGCTACGAGCAGTACTTC. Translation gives CASSISLGYEQYF.

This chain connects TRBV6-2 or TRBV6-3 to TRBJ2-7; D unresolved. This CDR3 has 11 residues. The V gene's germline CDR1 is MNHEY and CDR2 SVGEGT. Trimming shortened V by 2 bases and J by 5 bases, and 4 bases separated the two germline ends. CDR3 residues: CASSYIDEQYF. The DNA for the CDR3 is TGTGCCAGCAGTTACATCGACGAGCAGTACTTC.

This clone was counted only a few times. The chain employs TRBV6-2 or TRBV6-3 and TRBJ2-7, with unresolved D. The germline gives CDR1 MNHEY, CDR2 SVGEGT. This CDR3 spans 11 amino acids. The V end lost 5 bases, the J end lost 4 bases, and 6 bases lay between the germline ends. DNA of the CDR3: TGTGCCAGCAGTCCCCGTTACGAGCAGTACTTC. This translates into CASSPRYEQYF.

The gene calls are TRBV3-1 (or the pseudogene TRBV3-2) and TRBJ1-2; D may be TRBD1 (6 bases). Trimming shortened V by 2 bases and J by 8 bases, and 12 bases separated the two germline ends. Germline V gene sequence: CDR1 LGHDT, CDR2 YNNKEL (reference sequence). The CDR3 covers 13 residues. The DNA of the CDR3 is TGTGCCAGCAGCCAACCTACAGGGTCAGGCTACACCTTC. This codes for CASSQPTGSGYTF.

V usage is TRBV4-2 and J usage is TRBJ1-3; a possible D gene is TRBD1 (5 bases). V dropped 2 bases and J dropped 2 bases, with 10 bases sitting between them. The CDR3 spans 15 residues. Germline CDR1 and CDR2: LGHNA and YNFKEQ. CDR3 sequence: CASSQLWGAGNTIYF. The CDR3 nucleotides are TGTGCCAGCAGCCAATTATGGGGGGCTGGAAACACCATATATTTT.

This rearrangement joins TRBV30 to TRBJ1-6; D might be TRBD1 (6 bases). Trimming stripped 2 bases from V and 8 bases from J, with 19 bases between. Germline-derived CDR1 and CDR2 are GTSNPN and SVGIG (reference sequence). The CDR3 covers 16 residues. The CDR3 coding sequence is TGTGCCTGGAGTACCCTAGGGGGGGAGTTGTATTCACCCCTCCACTTT. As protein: CAWSTLGGELYSPLHF.

As DNA, the CDR3 is TGCGCCAGCTTAAGGGGGCGCGGAGATACGCAGTATTTT. The encoded protein is CASLRGRGDTQYF. The chain uses TRBV5-1 and TRBJ2-3, with 7 bases that match TRBD1. The germline CDR1 and CDR2 sequences are SGHRS and YFSETQ. Losses at the gene ends were 7 bases for V and 5 bases for J; bases not matched to a gene: 7. This CDR3 has 13 amino acids.

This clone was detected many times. DNA for the CDR3: TGTGCCAGCAGTCACAGTCTAACAGGGGGCGAGGGGCAGTTCTTC. It translates to CASSHSLTGGEGQFF. The genes are TRBV13 and TRBJ2-1; 9 bases fit TRBD1. Germline V gene lookup returns CDR1 PRHDT and CDR2 FYEKMQ (reference sequence). This CDR3 is 15 amino acids long. After removal of 6 bases from V and 12 bases from J, the junction contained 15 bases not matched to a gene.

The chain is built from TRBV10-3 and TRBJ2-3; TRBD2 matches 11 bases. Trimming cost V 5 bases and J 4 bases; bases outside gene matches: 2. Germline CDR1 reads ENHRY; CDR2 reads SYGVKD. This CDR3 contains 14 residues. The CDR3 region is CAISLAGGADTQYF. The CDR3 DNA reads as TGTGCCATCAGTTTAGCGGGGGGGGCAGATACGCAGTATTTT.

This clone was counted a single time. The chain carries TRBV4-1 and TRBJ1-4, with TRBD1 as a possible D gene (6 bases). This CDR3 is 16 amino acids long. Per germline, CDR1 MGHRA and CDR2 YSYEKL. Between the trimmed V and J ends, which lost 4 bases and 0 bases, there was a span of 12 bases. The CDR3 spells CASSPVPGATNEKLFF. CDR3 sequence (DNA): TGCGCCAGCAGCCCCGTACCAGGGGCAACTAATGAAAAACTGTTTTTT.

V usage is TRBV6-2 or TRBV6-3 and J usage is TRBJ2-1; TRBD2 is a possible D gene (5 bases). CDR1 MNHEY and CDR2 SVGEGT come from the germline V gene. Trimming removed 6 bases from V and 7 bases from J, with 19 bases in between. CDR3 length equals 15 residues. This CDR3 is CASSPNSLGGNEQFF. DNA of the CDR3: TGTGCCAGCAGCCCTAACTCCTTAGGAGGTAATGAGCAGTTCTTC.